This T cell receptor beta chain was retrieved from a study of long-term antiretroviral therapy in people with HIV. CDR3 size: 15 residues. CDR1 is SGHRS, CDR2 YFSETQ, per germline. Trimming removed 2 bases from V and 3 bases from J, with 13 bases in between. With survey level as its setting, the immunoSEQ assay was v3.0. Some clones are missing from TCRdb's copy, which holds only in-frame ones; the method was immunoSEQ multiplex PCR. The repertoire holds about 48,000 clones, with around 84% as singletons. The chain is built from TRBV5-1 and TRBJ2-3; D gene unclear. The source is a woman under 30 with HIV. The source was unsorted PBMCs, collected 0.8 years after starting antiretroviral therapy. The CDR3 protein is CASSFIRVQTDTQYF. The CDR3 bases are TGCGCCAGCAGCTTCATAAGGGTGCAGACAGATACGCAGTATTTT. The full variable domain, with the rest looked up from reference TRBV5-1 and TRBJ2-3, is KAGVTQTPRYLIKTRGQQVTLSCSPISGHRSVSWYQQTPGQGLQFLFEYFSETQRNKGNFPGRFSGRQFSNSRSEMNVSTLELGDSALYLCASSFIRVQTDTQYFGPGTRLTVL.